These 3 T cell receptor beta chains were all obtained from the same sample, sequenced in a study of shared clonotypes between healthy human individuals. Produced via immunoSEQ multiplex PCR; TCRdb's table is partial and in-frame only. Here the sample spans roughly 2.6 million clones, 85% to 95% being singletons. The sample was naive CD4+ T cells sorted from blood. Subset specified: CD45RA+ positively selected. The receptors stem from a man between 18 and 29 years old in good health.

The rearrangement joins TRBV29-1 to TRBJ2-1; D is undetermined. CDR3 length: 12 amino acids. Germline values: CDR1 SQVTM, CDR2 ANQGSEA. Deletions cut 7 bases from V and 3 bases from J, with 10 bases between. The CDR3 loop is CSATGYYNEQFF. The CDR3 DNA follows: TGCAGCGCGACTGGGTACTACAATGAGCAGTTCTTC.

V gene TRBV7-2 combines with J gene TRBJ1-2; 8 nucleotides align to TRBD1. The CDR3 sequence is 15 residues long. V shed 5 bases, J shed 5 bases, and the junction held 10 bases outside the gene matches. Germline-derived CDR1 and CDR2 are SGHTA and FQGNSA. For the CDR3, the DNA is TGTGCCAGCAGCCTAGAACAGGGGGGAGGTTATGGCTACACCTTC. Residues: CASSLEQGGGYGYTF.

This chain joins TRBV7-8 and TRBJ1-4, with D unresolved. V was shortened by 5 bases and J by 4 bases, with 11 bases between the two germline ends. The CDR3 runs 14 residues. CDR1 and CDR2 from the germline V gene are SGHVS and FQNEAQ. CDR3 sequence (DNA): TGTGCCAGCAGCGTGGACCGAAATAATGAAAAACTGTTTTTT. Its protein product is CASSVDRNNEKLFF.